This entry features one T cell receptor beta chain sequence. Trimming removed 2 bases from V and 3 bases from J, with 8 bases in between. Germline CDR1 reads MNHEY; CDR2 reads SVGEGT. This CDR3 has 14 residues. TCRdb's table, derived via immunoSEQ multiplex PCR, lists solely in-frame clones and lacks some. The sample lists under 80,000 clones, roughly 93% occurring once. This sample was included in a study of control samples from healthy donors and cancer patients. This chain links TRBV6-2 or TRBV6-3 with TRBJ1-5; D call uncertain. Sample: PBMCs. This TCR derives from a woman between 40 and 55 years old with lung cancer. The CDR3: CASSYLSPNQPQHF. In DNA form, the CDR3 reads TGTGCCAGCAGTTACCTTAGCCCCAATCAGCCCCAGCATTTT.